This T cell receptor (beta chain) emerged from a study of technical replicates of blood from several donors. The CDR3 totals 18 residues. Deletions cut 2 bases from V and 0 bases from J, with 14 bases between. CDR1 and CDR2 (germline): LGHNA, YNFKEQ. This table comes from immunoSEQ multiplex PCR, and its TCRdb copy is limited to in-frame clones, with some not included. Seen here are tens of thousands of clones, 85% to 95% observed once, and the top ten hold approximately 0.26%. The chain carries TRBV4-2 and TRBJ2-6; D is unresolved. This sequence was found in a human donor in good health. The sequencing input was T cells isolated from PBMCs. The CDR3 loop is CASSQFLQTISGANVLTF. CDR3 nucleotide sequence: TGTGCCAGCAGCCAATTTTTACAGACAATCTCTGGGGCCAACGTCCTGACTTTC.